This section outlines one T cell receptor beta chain sequence together with its context. This clone was detected only once. Its antigen is not yet known. Base qualities are not provided; no much larger clone lies one nucleotide away. These data belong to a study of blood T cell repertoires in COVID-19 (dated by TCRdb to 2018 to 2020). Regarding the study in general: Samples covering the acute and convalescent phases of COVID-19 were provided by collaborators in the United States, Italy and Spain. The dataset comprised deeply sampled blood TCRbeta repertoires from subjects exposed to, actively infected with, or recovered from COVID-19. The samples were drawn from the first 160 participants of the ongoing ImmuneRACE study and from 1,254 subjects provided by 6 global collaborators. The prospective study material was composed of cDNA or gDNA derived from T cells, B-cell-depleted T cells, or PBMCs. Where available, HLA class I and class II types were obtained from metadata supplied by the sample provider rather than from assay-based typing. A de-identified subject ID, COVID-19 status, age in years and sex were almost always included in the sample metadata. A freely available public database, intended as a resource for researchers studying the immune response to SARS-CoV-2, is where the repertoires were released. General study outcomes and caveats: The quantity of clinical and demographic metadata differed by source and by participant and was supplied without curation.

Each collaborating institution followed its own protocols to collect whole blood in K2EDTA tubes. For TCRbeta analysis, collaborator samples were shipped as frozen whole blood, as isolated PBMCs, or as DNA extracted from either sample type. The CDR3 sequence holds 15 residues, the cysteine and phenylalanine included. The only DNA kept is the CDR3, 45 bases in frame from the first base. From a lookup of the germline V gene (reference sequence), CDR1 and CDR2 are LNHDA and SQIVND. V is trimmed back by 3 bases and J by 6 bases, and the junction contains 7 bases that no gene match accounts for. The immunoSEQ Assay, a bias-controlled multiplex PCR, was used to amplify TCRbeta CDR3 regions from genomic DNA. As for how the authors treated the data: The number of nucleated cells in each sample was estimated from the amplification of reference gene primers within the assay. Sequence reads were collapsed and filtered to measure the absolute abundance of every unique TCRbeta CDR3 rearrangement. For each sample, productive Simpson clonality was calculated as the square root of Simpson's diversity index over productive rearrangements. TCRdb retrieved this table from immuneACCESS and kept in-frame rearrangements only. Not all clones are present; in checked studies, unresolved V genes account for under half, and no reason is known for the remainder. V and J calls and clone size are as listed in that table; D and trimming were resolved from the DNA. A total of 50,000 to 75,000 clones appear in this sample, 70% to 80% of them only once. The biggest ten clones account for approximately 21% of the sample.

The clonotype originates from an elderly man with active or convalescent COVID-19. The chain is assembled from TRBV19 and TRBJ2-1, with 8 middle bases fitting TRBD2. The sample was peripheral blood. In nucleotide form, the sequence is TGTGCCAGTAGTATGACTAGCGCACCGAGCAATGAGCAGTTCTTC. Protein translation: CASSMTSAPSNEQFF.